These 8 T cell receptor beta chains were sequenced from one sample in a study of cytomegalovirus exposure and HLA in healthy donors (dated by TCRdb to 2016 to 2017). Library construction relied on the immunoSEQ multiplex PCR assay. A mixture of 60 forward primers for TCR Vbeta segments and 13 reverse primers for TCR Jbeta segments was used in the multiplex PCR. TCRdb obtained this table from immuneACCESS and retained in-frame rearrangements with V and J assigned. These tables miss some clones; where compared with another copy, unresolved V genes account for less than half of the shortfall, and the remainder is unexplained. The sample records 210,000 or so clones, around 89% of which are singletons. 1% of the sample is held by the ten biggest clonotypes. The sequencing input was PBMCs. The receptors derive from a young woman in good health and CMV-seronegative.

The chain employs TRBV18 and TRBJ2-5, with 9 bases that match TRBD2. The CDR3 length is 16 residues. V shed 0 bases, J shed 5 bases, and the junction held 7 bases outside the gene matches. CDR1 and CDR2 from the germline V gene are KGHSH and LQKENI. Written as DNA, the CDR3 is TGTGCCAGCTCACCACCGCGCGGGGGGGCGGAGGAGACCCAGTACTTC. This codes for CASSPPRGGAEETQYF.

About this clone: The junction does not match germline at one end; this may be a read error. The chain combines TRBV7-9 with TRBJ2-5; TRBD1 might be the D (6 bases). Germline loops: CDR1 SEHNR, CDR2 FQNEAQ (reference sequence). This CDR3 spans 15 amino acids. The CDR3 nucleotides read TGTTCCAGCAGCTTAGGTGGGGGCGAATTGGAGACCCAGTACTTC. This translates into CSSSLGGGELETQYF.

The rearrangement uses TRBV7-2 and TRBJ1-3; TRBD1 aligns across 7 bases. V gave up 6 bases and J gave up 7 bases; unmatched junction bases: 6. Germline CDR1 reads SGHTA; CDR2 reads FQGNSA. The CDR3 is 13 residues long. Here the CDR3 DNA reads TGTGCCAGCAGTGACAGGGTGATGAACACCATATATTTT. This translates into CASSDRVMNTIYF.

This clone was recorded a few times. The chain employs TRBV6-5 and TRBJ2-7; TRBD1 aligns across 10 bases. Germline loops: CDR1 MNHEY, CDR2 SVGAGI. CDR3 length: 14 amino acids. J was trimmed by 6 bases and V by 6 bases; bases with no gene match: 8. The DNA of the CDR3 is TGTGCCAGCAGGCGGACAGGGGGGTCAAGCGAGCAGTACTTC. Its translation is CASRRTGGSSEQYF.

The chain links TRBV4-1 to TRBJ2-3; 9 bases fit TRBD2. The ends lost 4 bases at V and 5 bases at J; junction bases unmatched: 13. Germline loops: CDR1 MGHRA, CDR2 YSYEKL. CDR3 length: 17 residues. CDR3 protein: CASSRYSGGRAGDTQYF. In nucleotides, the CDR3 is TGCGCCAGCAGCCGTTATTCTGGCGGGAGGGCCGGAGATACGCAGTATTTT.

This chain uses TRBV13 with TRBJ2-5; 10 positions match TRBD2. Matching the DNA end better, TRBJ2-7 makes the J call doubtful. Germline V gene data show CDR1 as PRHDT and CDR2 as FYEKMQ (reference sequence). This CDR3 comprises 15 residues. The CDR3 loop is CASSFKRGGHFEQYF. Here the CDR3 DNA reads TGTGCCAGCAGCTTCAAGCGGGGGGGCCATTTCGAGCAGTACTTC.

V gene TRBV28 combines with J gene TRBJ2-3; D is perhaps TRBD2 (7 bases). Trimming shortened V by 7 bases and J by 1 base, and 21 bases separated the two germline ends. The CDR3 runs to 17 residues. CDR1 is MDHEN and CDR2 is SYDVKM in the germline V gene. The CDR3 nucleotides are TGTGCCAGCAATGGGGTGGGGGGGCTTTACGGCACAGATACGCAGTATTTT. Its protein product is CASNGVGGLYGTDTQYF.

This chain uses TRBV30 with TRBJ1-5; weak D call: TRBD1 (5 bases). Trimming took 1 base from V and 7 from J, leaving 11 bases between them. The germline CDR1 and CDR2 sequences are GTSNPN and SVGIG (reference sequence). The CDR3 spans 13 residues. In DNA, the CDR3 is TGTGCCTGGAGTGCAGGGTTCGGCCAGCCCCAGCATTTT. This gives the protein CAWSAGFGQPQHF. Looking up the rest from reference TRBV30 and TRBJ1-5 gives the full variable domain: SQTIHQWPATLVQPVGSPLSLECTVEGTSNPNLYWYRQAAGRGLQLLFYSVGIGQISSEVPQNLSASRPQDRQFILSSKKLLLSDSGFYLCAWSAGFGQPQHFGDGTRLSIL.